A single T cell receptor (beta chain) is shown here with its context. This CDR3 has 14 residues. V gave up 6 bases and J gave up 5 bases; unmatched junction bases: 7. From germline, CDR1 is SEHNR and CDR2 FQNEAQ (reference sequence). Template switching added a universal primer binding site, and final cDNA carried unique molecular identifiers. TCRdb passed the 5' RACE reads through MiXCR, listing each CDR3 protein once. Counted here are around 230,000 distinct CDR3 sequences, 6.5% occurring once; the ten biggest clones make up approximately 14%. The entry originates in a study of identical twins. This same sample was also taken into another study, of T cells expressing NK-cell markers.

This chain connects TRBV7-9 to TRBJ2-5; 9 bases fit TRBD2. This clonotype was obtained from a woman between 18 and 29 years old in good health. The sample taken for sequencing was CD8+ T cells sorted from blood. CDR3 DNA sequence: TGTGCCAGCAGTTCCCCCGGACTAGCGGAGACCCAGTACTTC. Its translation is CASSSPGLAETQYF.